Listed below are T cell receptor beta chains from one sample, sequenced in a study of blood T cell repertoires in COVID-19. TCRdb's table, derived via immunoSEQ multiplex PCR, lists solely in-frame clones and lacks some. The sample includes 87,000 or so clones, about four fifths of them seen just once. The sequenced sample was peripheral blood. These receptors were collected from a woman between 65 and 79 years old with acute or convalescent COVID-19. The conserved cysteine and the conserved F or W are not part of the CDR3 here. The order of the fields is V gene, CDR3 length, CDR3 protein.

v_gene: TRBV18; len: 11; CDR3aa: ASSPDSAIEAF
v_gene: TRBV4-1; len: 13; CDR3aa: ASSQSRSADNEQF
v_gene: TRBV9; len: 11; CDR3aa: ASSVAQNNEQF
v_gene: TRBV6-1; len: 12; CDR3aa: ASSEAGGKNIQY
v_gene: TRBV2; len: 13; CDR3aa: ASSSQQGGTGELF
v_gene: TRBV11-3; len: 12; CDR3aa: ASSLAQGDTEAF
v_gene: TRBV28; len: 10; CDR3aa: GFSRPQNIQY
v_gene: TRBV19; len: 10; CDR3aa: ASSSSEETQY
v_gene: TRBV5-1; len: 13; CDR3aa: ASNDGGGVNEKLF
v_gene: TRBV24-1; len: 15; CDR3aa: ATSDLSKMSSYNEQF
v_gene: TRBV5-1; len: 13; CDR3aa: ASSPSWGENTEAF
v_gene: TRBV7-9; len: 14; CDR3aa: ASSTLLQGANTEAF
v_gene: TRBV14; len: 11; CDR3aa: ASSRTGAYGYT
v_gene: TRBV10-2; len: 12; CDR3aa: ASSETAGGQPQH
v_gene: TRBV28; len: 11; CDR3aa: ASLSGGWTEAF
v_gene: TRBV5-1; len: 14; CDR3aa: ASSLRLAGGQGEQF
v_gene: TRBV6-5; len: 13; CDR3aa: ASRPGQGDPYEQY
v_gene: TRBV7-9; len: 12; CDR3aa: ASSPGHKVNGYT
v_gene: TRBV7-9; len: 10; CDR3aa: ASSLANEKLF
v_gene: TRBV28; len: 14; CDR3aa: ASSLPQTGMEEPQH
v_gene: TRBV5-1; len: 13; CDR3aa: ASSLGDRVEETQY
v_gene: TRBV14; len: 10; CDR3aa: ASSQVVETQY
v_gene: TRBV12-3/TRBV12-4; len: 10; CDR3aa: ASSGGGPPNR
v_gene: TRBV28; len: 10; CDR3aa: ASSLVPQPQH
v_gene: TRBV19; len: 12; CDR3aa: ASRTGGNQETQY
v_gene: TRBV12-3/TRBV12-4; len: 10; CDR3aa: ASSPQWNEQF
v_gene: TRBV10-3; len: 12; CDR3aa: AISEGARMETQY
v_gene: TRBV7-9; len: 14; CDR3aa: ASSFGGTGTNEKLF
v_gene: TRBV5-1; len: 14; CDR3aa: ASAQGQGAFSTEAF
v_gene: TRBV6-6; len: 12; CDR3aa: ASRLTGVNYEQY
v_gene: TRBV4-2; len: 14; CDR3aa: ASSQTPGTGGQPQH
v_gene: TRBV5-1; len: 13; CDR3aa: ASSLGHENTGELF
v_gene: TRBV5-4; len: 13; CDR3aa: ASSIDPGVQYGYT
v_gene: TRBV6-2/TRBV6-3; len: 9; CDR3aa: ASSRGTEAF
v_gene: TRBV12-3/TRBV12-4; len: 11; CDR3aa: ASSLGSSAGYT
v_gene: TRBV18; len: 12; CDR3aa: ASSPQGLGETQY
v_gene: TRBV14; len: 12; CDR3aa: ASSRGTAKETQY
v_gene: TRBV4-1; len: 13; CDR3aa: ASSQARATNEKLF
v_gene: TRBV10-2; len: 12; CDR3aa: ASSDPSAGTEAF
v_gene: TRBV18; len: 13; CDR3aa: ASSPFGGGEQPQH
v_gene: TRBV5-6; len: 10; CDR3aa: ASSPGYTEAF
v_gene: TRBV28; len: 9; CDR3aa: ASSPSWGYT
v_gene: TRBV24-1; len: 14; CDR3aa: ATSDSGTGGQDTQY
v_gene: TRBV14; len: 14; CDR3aa: ASSQGLGGRTDTQY
v_gene: TRBV30; len: 9; CDR3aa: AWSRRGLAF
v_gene: TRBV12-5; len: 15; CDR3aa: ASGLVMGGDSYSPLH
v_gene: TRBV2; len: 9; CDR3aa: ATVLLNEQF
v_gene: TRBV5-4; len: 14; CDR3aa: ASSFMGQGNTGELF
v_gene: TRBV7-9; len: 13; CDR3aa: ASSLAGGASYGYT
v_gene: TRBV9; len: 11; CDR3aa: ASSVRQNYEQY
v_gene: TRBV7-2; len: 14; CDR3aa: ASSLAVSPVNQPQH
v_gene: TRBV11-2; len: 11; CDR3aa: ASSLVAVNEQF
v_gene: TRBV28; len: 13; CDR3aa: ASRPEGQGNQPQH
v_gene: TRBV10-3; len: 12; CDR3aa: AISESRGDGELF